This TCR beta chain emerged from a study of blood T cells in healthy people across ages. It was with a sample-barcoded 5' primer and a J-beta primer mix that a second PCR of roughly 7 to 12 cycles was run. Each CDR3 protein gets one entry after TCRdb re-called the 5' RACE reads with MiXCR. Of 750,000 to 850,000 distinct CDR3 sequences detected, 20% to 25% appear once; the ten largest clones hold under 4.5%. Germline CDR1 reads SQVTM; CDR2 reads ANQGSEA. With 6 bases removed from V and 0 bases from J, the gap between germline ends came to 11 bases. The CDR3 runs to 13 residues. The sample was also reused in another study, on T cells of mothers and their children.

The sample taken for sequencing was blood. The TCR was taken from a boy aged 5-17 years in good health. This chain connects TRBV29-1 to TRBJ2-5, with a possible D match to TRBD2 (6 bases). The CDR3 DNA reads TGCAGCGTGGCTAGCGCCTACCAAGAGACCCAGTACTTC. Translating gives CSVASAYQETQYF. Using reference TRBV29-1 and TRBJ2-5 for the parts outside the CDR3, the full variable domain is SAVISQKPSRDICQRGTSLTIQCQVDSQVTMMFWYRQQPGQSLTLIATANQGSEATYESGFVIDKFPISRPNLTFSTLTVSNMSPEDSSIYLCSVASAYQETQYFGPGTRLLVL.